This record concerns one TCR beta chain sequence. Its antigen is unknown. Other DNA variants within this sample encode the same CDR3. The sample comes from a study of shared clonotypes between healthy human individuals. The protocol was immunoSEQ multiplex PCR, while the TCRdb copy is restricted to in-frame clones and leaves out a portion. The sample has about 2.1 million clones, over 85% seen once; the top ten hold under 2%. Germline-derived CDR1 and CDR2 are MNHEY and SVGAGI. Deletions cut 2 bases from V and 3 bases from J, with 8 bases between. The CDR3 runs 14 residues. Study-level points and caveats: A few donors showed sharing of approximately 5% of naive CD4 clonotypes. A generally larger estimated richness was seen in naive subsets than in memory subsets. Limitation of the genetic and exposure-history diversity represented came from the few donors. Depth of sequencing was expected to influence donor clonotype sharing.

Naive CD8 cells comprised CD45RO-negative, CCR7-positively selected cells, excluding terminally differentiated effector memory CD45RA+ cells. This rearrangement joins TRBV6-5 to TRBJ2-1; D gene uncertain. The receptor comes from a man aged 18 to 30 in good health. Some clones in this sample may be carry-over from other donors' samples. The sample consisted of naive CD8+ T cells from PBMCs. CDR3 coding DNA: TGTGCCAGCAGTTACGGTCAGGACTACAATGAGCAGTTCTTC. Protein product: CASSYGQDYNEQFF.